This TCR beta chain is drawn from a study of CXCR3-negative and CXCR3-positive naive CD8 T cells. Findings of the study overall: Memory cells differed in TRBV-TRBJ usage, but naive CXCR3-negative and CXCR3-positive cells had similar usage. Similarly elevated diversity marked both naive subsets, with memory CD8+ cells showing far lower diversity. Most assays were run on fresh PBMCs (CXCR3 expression partially decreased after cryopreservation). Naive CXCR3-positive cells had TRB CDR3s more hydrophobic than those of CXCR3-negative naive cells.

In regard to this clonotype: The antigen is unknown.

The method, 5' RACE with UMI labels, was used to prepare the TRB cDNA libraries. Reanalyzing the 5' RACE reads, TCRdb keeps one entry per CDR3 protein, without DNA. The ten most abundant clones cover about 1.6% of a sample with around 81,000 distinct CDR3 sequences. The clonotype was recovered from a human donor in good health. Some clones in this sample may be carry-over from other donors' samples. Sequencing was performed on naive CXCR3- CD8+ T cells from blood. Subset described: CD45RO-CCR7+CD27+CD95- naive CD8+ T cells lacking CXCR3 (TNR3-).

The CDR3 loop is CASSLGLGGANVLTF. The V and J genes are TRBV7-3 and TRBJ2-6. Germline CDR1 and CDR2: SGHTA and FQGTGA. The CDR3 length is 15 residues.